This TCR beta chain was sequenced in a study of T cell repertoires in cytomegalovirus infection. Looking at the study overall: HLA-B-restricted CMV epitopes that are well studied were used alongside recently identified HLA-C-restricted ones. Findings and caveats of the study: The ex vivo response showed dominance by HLA-C-restricted CMV-specific TCR beta clonotypes.

This CDR3 comprises 16 residues. Trimming took 6 bases from V and 3 from J, leaving 21 bases between them. The V gene's germline CDR1 is SGHNT and CDR2 YYREEE (reference sequence). This clonotype was seen a handful of times. Its antigen remains unidentified. From the reads, TCRdb called clonotypes with MiXCR, one entry per CDR3 protein. Of roughly 730,000 distinct CDR3 sequences in the sample, around a third were seen once. The chain couples TRBV5-4 to TRBJ1-1; possibly TRBD1 for D (5 bases). The source material was cultured PBMCs, sampled from culture after CMV antigen stimulation. This clonotype was obtained from a human donor in good health (CMV status not recorded). Some clones in this sample may be carry-over from other donors' samples. The CDR3, as DNA: TGTGCCAGCATAGCTGTGGTGGCAGGGAGGGACACTGAAGCTTTCTTT. Protein: CASIAVVAGRDTEAFF.